Given below is one TCR beta chain in context. This specimen comes from a study of blood T cell repertoires in COVID-19. TCRdb's table, derived via immunoSEQ multiplex PCR, lists solely in-frame clones and lacks some. The data contain about 240,000 clones, about 86% of them singletons. This sequence was found in a woman of 80 years or more with acute or convalescent COVID-19. Sequencing input: peripheral blood.

Here the CDR3 reads CASSPQGVYNSPLHF. For the CDR3, the DNA is TGTGCCAGCAGTCCACAGGGGGTCTATAATTCACCCCTCCACTTT. The V gene is TRBV5-6, the J gene TRBJ1-6; 8 nucleotides match TRBD1. With 5 bases clipped from V and 3 bases from J, the junction kept 4 bases outside the gene matches. The CDR3 has 15 amino acids. Germline assignment: CDR1 SGHDT and CDR2 YYEEEE.